This T cell receptor beta chain was recorded in a study of blood T cell repertoires in COVID-19. Only in-frame clones appear in the TCRdb table, and some are missing; sequencing was by immunoSEQ multiplex PCR. Among some 14,000 clones, about three quarters were seen once, and the ten largest hold more than 7.5%. Trimming took off 4 bases at V and 3 bases at J, with 7 bases between the two ends. This CDR3 region has 13 residues. Germline CDR1 and CDR2: SGHDN and FVKESK. The V gene is TRBV14, the J gene TRBJ1-3; no definite D call. The sequence derives from a man between 65 and 85 years old with acute or convalescent COVID-19. Sequencing was performed on peripheral blood. CDR3 sequence reads: CASSLAGGNTIYF. CDR3 DNA sequence: TGTGCCAGCAGCCTGGCAGGTGGAAACACCATATATTTT.